This is a list of T cell receptor beta chains from one sample in a study of cytomegalovirus exposure and HLA in healthy donors. Here immunoSEQ multiplex PCR was the method, and the copy in TCRdb shows in-frame clones only, minus some. The table has some 110,000 clones, 82% seen once. Sequencing was done on a sample of PBMCs. These receptors were obtained from a young man in good health and CMV-seropositive. Both conserved end residues are part of each CDR3. The D gene is left open where the match is weak. Where a row states a size, it is once, few, many or the class of an expanded clone; other rows omit it.

d_gene	abundance	j_gene	v_gene	CDR3aa	CDR3nt
-	few	TRBJ1-1	TRBV2	CASSKSLDTEAFF	TGTGCCAGCAGTAAGAGTCTGGACACTGAAGCTTTCTTT
-	-	TRBJ2-5	TRBV6-1	CASRPRGRGETQYF	TGTGCCAGCCGACCACGGGGCAGGGGCGAGACCCAGTACTTC
-	-	TRBJ1-2	TRBV6-5	CASSSSNYGYTF	TGTGCCAGCAGTTCGTCGAACTATGGCTACACCTTC
TRBD2	-	TRBJ2-5	TRBV5-4	CASSSRGGVETQYF	TGTGCCAGCAGCTCCCGCGGGGGGGTAGAGACCCAGTACTTC
TRBD1	-	TRBJ1-4	TRBV7-9	CASSRQGKANEKLFF	TGTGCCAGCAGCCGACAGGGGAAGGCTAATGAAAAACTGTTTTTT
-	few	TRBJ1-1	TRBV15	CATSRDLIITEAFF	TGTGCCACCAGCAGAGATCTAATTATTACTGAAGCTTTCTTT
TRBD1	-	TRBJ2-5	TRBV25-1	CATQTGGGGTQYF	TGTGCCACCCAAACAGGGGGCGGAGGGACCCAGTACTTC
TRBD1	-	TRBJ2-2	TRBV9	CASSVSRQGAGGELFF	TGTGCCAGCAGCGTATCGAGACAGGGGGCTGGCGGGGAGCTGTTTTTT
TRBD1	-	TRBJ2-1	TRBV27	CASSLQGSYNEQFF	TGTGCCAGCAGTCTACAGGGGTCCTACAATGAGCAGTTCTTC
-	-	TRBJ1-1	TRBV5-4	CASSIDRNTEAFF	TGTGCCAGCAGCATAGACAGGAACACTGAAGCTTTCTTT